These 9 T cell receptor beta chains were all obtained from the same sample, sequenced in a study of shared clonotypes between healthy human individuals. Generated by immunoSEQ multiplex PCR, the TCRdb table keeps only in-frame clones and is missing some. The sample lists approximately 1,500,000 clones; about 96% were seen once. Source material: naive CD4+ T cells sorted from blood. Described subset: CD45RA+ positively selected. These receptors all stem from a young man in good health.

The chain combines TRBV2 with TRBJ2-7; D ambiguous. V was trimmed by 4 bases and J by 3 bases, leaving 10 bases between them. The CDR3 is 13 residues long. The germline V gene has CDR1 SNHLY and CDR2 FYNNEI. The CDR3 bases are TGTGCCAGCAGTGGTCCGCCTCTCTACGAGCAGTACTTC. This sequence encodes CASSGPPLYEQYF.

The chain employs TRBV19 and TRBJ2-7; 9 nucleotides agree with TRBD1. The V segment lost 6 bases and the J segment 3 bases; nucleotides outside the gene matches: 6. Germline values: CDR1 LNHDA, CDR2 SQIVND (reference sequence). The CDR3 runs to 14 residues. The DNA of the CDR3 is TGTGCCAGTAGAAAATCGGACAGGGGCTACGAGCAGTACTTC. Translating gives CASRKSDRGYEQYF.

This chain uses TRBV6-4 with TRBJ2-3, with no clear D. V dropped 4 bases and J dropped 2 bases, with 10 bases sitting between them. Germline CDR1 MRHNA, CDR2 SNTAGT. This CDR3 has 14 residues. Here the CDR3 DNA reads TGTGCCAGCAGTGCGAGTCGGACCACAGATACGCAGTATTTT. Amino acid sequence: CASSASRTTDTQYF.

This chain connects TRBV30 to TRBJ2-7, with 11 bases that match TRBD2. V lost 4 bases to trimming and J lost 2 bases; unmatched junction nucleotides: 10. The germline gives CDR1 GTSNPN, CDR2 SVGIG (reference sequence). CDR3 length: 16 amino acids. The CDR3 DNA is TGTGCCTGGACTTCCTTGGGGACTAGCGGTACCTACGAGCAGTACTTC. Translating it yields CAWTSLGTSGTYEQYF.

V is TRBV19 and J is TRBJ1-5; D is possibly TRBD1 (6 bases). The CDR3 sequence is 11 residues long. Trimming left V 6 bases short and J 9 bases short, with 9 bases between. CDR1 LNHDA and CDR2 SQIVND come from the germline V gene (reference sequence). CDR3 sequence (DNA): TGTGCCAGTAGAGAGGGGGGGCCCCAGCATTTT. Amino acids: CASREGGPQHF.

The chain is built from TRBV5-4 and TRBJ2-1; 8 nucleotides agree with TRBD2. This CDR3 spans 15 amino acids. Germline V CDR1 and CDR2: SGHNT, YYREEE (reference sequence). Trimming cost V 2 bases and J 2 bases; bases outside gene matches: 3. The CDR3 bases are TGTGCCAGCAGCTTACTACTAGCGGCCTACAATGAGCAGTTCTTC. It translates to CASSLLLAAYNEQFF.

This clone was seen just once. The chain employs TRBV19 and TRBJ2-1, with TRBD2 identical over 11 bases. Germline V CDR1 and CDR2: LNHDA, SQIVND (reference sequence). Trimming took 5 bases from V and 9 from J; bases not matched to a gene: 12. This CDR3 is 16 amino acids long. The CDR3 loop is CASSSHLAGGSLEQFF. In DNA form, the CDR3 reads TGTGCCAGTAGTTCTCATCTAGCGGGAGGCTCCCTTGAGCAGTTCTTC. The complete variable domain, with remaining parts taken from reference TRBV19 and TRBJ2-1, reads DGGITQSPKYLFRKEGQNVTLSCEQNLNHDAMYWYRQDPGQGLRLIYYSQIVNDFQKGDIAEGYSVSREKKESFPLTVTSAQKNPTAFYLCASSSHLAGGSLEQFFGPGTRLTVL.

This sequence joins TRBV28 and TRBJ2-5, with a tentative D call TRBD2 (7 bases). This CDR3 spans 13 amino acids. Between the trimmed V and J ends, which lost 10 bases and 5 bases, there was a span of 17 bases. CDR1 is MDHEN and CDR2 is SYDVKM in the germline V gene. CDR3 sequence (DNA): TGTGCCATTGGGGGCAGGGGAGGGGAGACCCAGTACTTC. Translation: CAIGGRGGETQYF.

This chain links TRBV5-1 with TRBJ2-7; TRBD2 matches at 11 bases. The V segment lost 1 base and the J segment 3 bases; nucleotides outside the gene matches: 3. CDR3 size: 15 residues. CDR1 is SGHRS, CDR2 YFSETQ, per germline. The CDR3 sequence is CASSLTSGSVYEQYF. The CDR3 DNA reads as TGCGCCAGCAGCTTGACTAGCGGGAGCGTCTACGAGCAGTACTTC. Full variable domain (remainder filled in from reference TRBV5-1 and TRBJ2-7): KAGVTQTPRYLIKTRGQQVTLSCSPISGHRSVSWYQQTPGQGLQFLFEYFSETQRNKGNFPGRFSGRQFSNSRSEMNVSTLELGDSALYLCASSLTSGSVYEQYFGPGTRLTVT.